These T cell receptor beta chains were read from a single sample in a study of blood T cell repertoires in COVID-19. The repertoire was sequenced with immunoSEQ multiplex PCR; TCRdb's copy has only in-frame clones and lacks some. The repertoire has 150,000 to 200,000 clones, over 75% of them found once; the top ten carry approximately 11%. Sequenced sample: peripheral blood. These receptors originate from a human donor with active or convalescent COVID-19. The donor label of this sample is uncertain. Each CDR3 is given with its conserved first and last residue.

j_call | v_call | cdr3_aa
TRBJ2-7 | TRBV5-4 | CASRPDRGYSYEQYF
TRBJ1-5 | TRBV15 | CATNSIIYSNQPQHF
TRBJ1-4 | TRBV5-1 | CASSLVADRELFF
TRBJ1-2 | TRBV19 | CASSIAPRTNYGYTF
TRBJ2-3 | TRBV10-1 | CASSAQVADTQYF
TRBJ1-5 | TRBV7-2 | CASIATGGQPQHF
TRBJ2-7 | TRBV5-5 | CASSSDRAYEQYF
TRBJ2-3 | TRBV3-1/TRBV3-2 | CASSQLAGATTDTQYF
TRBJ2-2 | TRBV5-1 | CASSPEGAFTGELFF
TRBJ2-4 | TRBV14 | CASSQGRWARTKNIQYF
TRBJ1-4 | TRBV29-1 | CSVMLRVGQEKLFF
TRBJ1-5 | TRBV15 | CATSRDQGDQPQHF
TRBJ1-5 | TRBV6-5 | CASKQGDQPQHF
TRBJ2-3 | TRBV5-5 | CASSTRPSGGATDTQYF
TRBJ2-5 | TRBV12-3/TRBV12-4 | CASSGDRRETQYF
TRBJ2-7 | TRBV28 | CASSLSGNSYEQYF
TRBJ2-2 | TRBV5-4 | CASSQGLAGGANTGELFF
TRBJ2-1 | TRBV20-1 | CSARRANEQFF
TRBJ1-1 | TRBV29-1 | CSAADRGLVEAFF
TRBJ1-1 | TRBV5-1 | CASSYQGAEAFF
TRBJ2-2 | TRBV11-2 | CASYGPRTGELFF
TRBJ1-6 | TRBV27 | CASSLEERADSPLHF
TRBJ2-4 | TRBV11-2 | CASSHNPGLANIQYF
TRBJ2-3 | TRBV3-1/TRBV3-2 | CASSHNPRGWTSGTDTQYF
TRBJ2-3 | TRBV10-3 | CAISDIGTSGGTDTQYF
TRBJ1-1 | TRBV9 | CASSVDVGVYTEAFF
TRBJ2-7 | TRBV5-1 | CASSFLGQNFYEQYF
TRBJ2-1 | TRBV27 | CASSFRGQWGNEQFF
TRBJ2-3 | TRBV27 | CASSLSRRALSTDTQYF
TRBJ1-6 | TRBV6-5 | CASSYTLQQGALHF
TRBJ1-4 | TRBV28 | CASRGSVPGQGGEKLFF
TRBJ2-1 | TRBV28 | CASSLEVLAGGEFF
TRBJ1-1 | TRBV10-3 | CAISGTGEAFF
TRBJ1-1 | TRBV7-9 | CASFPGPQMEVAFF
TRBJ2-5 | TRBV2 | CASSEGTGGPQETQYF
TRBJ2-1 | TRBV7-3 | CASTGKGYNEQFF
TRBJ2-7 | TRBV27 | CATGALGGGREQYF
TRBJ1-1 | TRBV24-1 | CATSDQRQGFKYLSAEAFF
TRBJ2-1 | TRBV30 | CAWSVSLYNEQFF
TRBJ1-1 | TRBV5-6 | CASSPGRGAAEAFF
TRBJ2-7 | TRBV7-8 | CASSPIILAGATYEQYF
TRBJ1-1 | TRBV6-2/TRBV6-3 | CASSYSIQRVYTEAFF
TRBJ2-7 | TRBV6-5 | CASRDSGNDEQYF
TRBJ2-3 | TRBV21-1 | CASSKVEKREDTDTQYF
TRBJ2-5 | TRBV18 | CASSRPGTKQETQYF
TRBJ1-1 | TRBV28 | CASSLGAVNTEAFF
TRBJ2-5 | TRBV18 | CASSWSSGNEIMETQYF
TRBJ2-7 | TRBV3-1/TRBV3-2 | CASSQGTGAGTYEQYF
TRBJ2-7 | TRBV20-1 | CSASPGGGASYEQYF
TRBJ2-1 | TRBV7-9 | CASSSLGGGRDYNEQFF
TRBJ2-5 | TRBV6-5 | CASSYGPSAQYF
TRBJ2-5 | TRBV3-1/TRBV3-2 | CASSQALGRGPQETQYF
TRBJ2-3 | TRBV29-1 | CSGGQGYTDTQYF
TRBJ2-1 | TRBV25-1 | CASSAVQGGADADEQFF
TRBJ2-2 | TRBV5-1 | CASSYSGANTGELFF
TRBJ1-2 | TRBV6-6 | CASSYREYYGYTF
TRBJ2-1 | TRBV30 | CAWSVSGVKRQFF
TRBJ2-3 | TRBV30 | CAWSPPWRESTDTQYF
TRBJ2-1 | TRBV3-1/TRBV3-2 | CASSQARYAGRGLEQFF